This TCR beta chain was retrieved from a study of blood T cell repertoires in COVID-19 (dated by TCRdb to 2020 to 2021). The study in broad terms: Samples covering the acute and convalescent phases of COVID-19 were provided by collaborators in the United States, Italy and Spain. The prospective study material was composed of cDNA or gDNA derived from T cells, B-cell-depleted T cells, or PBMCs. Subjects who had been exposed to COVID-19, were actively infected with it, or had recovered from it provided the deeply sampled blood TCRbeta repertoires that made up the dataset. The repertoires were made available in a free public database intended to serve as a resource for research on the immune response to SARS-CoV-2. The samples were drawn from the first 160 participants of the ongoing ImmuneRACE study and from about 1,200 subjects provided by 6 global collaborators. The sample metadata nearly always contained a de-identified subject ID, COVID-19 status, age in years and sex. Where available, HLA class I and class II types were taken from metadata supplied by the sample provider and were not determined by assay-based typing.

Summary of the overall study and its limitations: The amount of clinical and demographic metadata varied by source and participant and was provided uncurated.

In the prospective study, participants were about 18 to 95 years old, resided in about two dozen geographic areas of the United States, and were enrolled through a virtual design. To assign participants to cohorts, the prospective study relied on clinical history that participants themselves reported in a screening survey and a study questionnaire. For ImmuneRACE Cohort 3, a participant was defined as recovered based on two consecutive negative NP/OP PCR tests, clearance by a healthcare professional, or resolution of symptoms. In the prospective study, mobile phlebotomists collected whole blood, serum and a nasopharyngeal or oropharyngeal swab from each participant. Prospective study participants could optionally give additional blood draws and questionnaires over an approximately 2-month period. Blood samples from the prospective study were shipped frozen or at room temperature prior to DNA extraction.

TCRbeta CDR3 regions were amplified from genomic DNA using the immunoSEQ Assay, a bias-controlled multiplex PCR. The source study handled its data this way. Within the assay, amplification of reference gene primers was used to estimate how many nucleated cells each sample contained. To quantify the absolute abundance of each unique TCRbeta CDR3 rearrangement, sequence reads were collapsed and filtered. For each sample, productive Simpson clonality was calculated by taking the square root of Simpson's diversity index across productive rearrangements. TCRdb carries this immuneACCESS record with in-frame sequences only. Its versions omit some clonotypes, under half of them owing to an unresolved V gene in the studies checked, with the rest unexplained. D and trimming were read from the DNA, whereas the V and J calls and clone size are those reported in that table. The sample table shows some 250,000 clones, and around nine tenths are seen once. 8.8% of the sample lies in the top ten.

Worth noting for this clone: Its antigen remains unidentified. Base qualities are not recorded, but no much larger clone differs from it by a single base.

The germline V gene sets CDR1 to LGHNA and CDR2 to YNFKEQ. Spanning cysteine to phenylalanine, the CDR3 consists of 16 amino acids. CDR3 DNA only is kept here, 48 bases in frame from base 1. The junction shows trimming of 0 bases on V and 3 bases on J, and the gene matches do not reach 7 bases of it. The rearranged segments are TRBV4-2 and TRBJ2-7; TRBD2 matches 8 bases in the middle. This sequence originates from a man aged 40-49 years who had recovered from COVID-19. Sequencing input: PBMCs or T cells enriched from blood (not recorded which). The nucleotides are TGTGCCAGCAGCCAAGAACCAGCGGGAGAGAACTACGAGCAGTACTTC. It encodes CASSQEPAGENYEQYF.